This T cell receptor (beta chain) was obtained from a study of monozygotic twins with inflammatory bowel disease. Reprocessing the 5' RACE reads, TCRdb reports a single entry for every CDR3 protein and omits DNA. This sample contains 150,000 to 200,000 distinct CDR3 sequences. CDR1 and CDR2 from the germline V gene are SGHRS and YFSETQ. This CDR3 region has 14 residues. V and J are TRBV5-1 and TRBJ2-7. The sequencing sample was made of blood. The clonotype was recovered from a human donor with ulcerative colitis or Crohn's disease, or a healthy co-twin of an affected twin (not recorded which). The CDR3 protein is CASSPDTAGREQYF.